Listed here are 11 T cell receptor beta chains from one sample, sequenced in a study of patients and donors after allogeneic stem cell transplantation. TCRdb independently ran MiXCR on the RT-PCR reads; one entry per CDR3 protein. This sample has some 960,000 distinct CDR3 sequences, with approximately 18% found just once. The sample comprised blood, either unsorted or a sorted T cell fraction (not recorded which). All receptors derive from a human donor who was either an allogeneic HSCT recipient or a stem cell or donor lymphocyte infusion donor (not recorded which). It is not recorded whose cells these are; they may come from a transplant donor.

This clonotype was counted a few times. The J gene is TRBJ1-5, the V gene TRBV5-5; no firm D call. The CDR3 runs to 15 residues. V lost 3 bases, J lost 0 bases, and 10 bases lay in between. Germline assignment: CDR1 SGHKS and CDR2 YYEKEE (reference sequence). The CDR3 spells CASSSTSHSNQPQHF. In nucleotides, the CDR3 is TGTGCCAGCAGCTCCACGTCCCATAGCAATCAGCCCCAGCATTTT.

The CDR3 coding sequence is TGCAGTGCGTCGACTAGCGGGAGAAGCGAGACCCAGTACTTC. As protein: CSASTSGRSETQYF. The genes are TRBV20-1 and TRBJ2-5, with TRBD2 matching over 12 bases. CDR3 length: 14 amino acids. The trim removed 6 bases at V and 5 bases at J, leaving 7 bases unmatched. Germline assignment: CDR1 DFQATT and CDR2 SNEGSKA (reference sequence).

The chain employs TRBV20-1 and TRBJ1-2; D is undetermined. The CDR3 length is 12 residues. Trimming removed 3 bases at V and 4 bases at J, with 9 bases between. The germline gives CDR1 DFQATT, CDR2 SNEGSKA (reference sequence). CDR3 in DNA: TGCAGTGCTAGTCAACGTCTCTATGGCTACACCTTC. It codes for CSASQRLYGYTF.

A few counts support this clonotype. The chain couples TRBV2 to TRBJ2-1; D gene ambiguous. The CDR3 is made up of 11 amino acids. CDR1 and CDR2 (germline): SNHLY, FYNNEI. Trimming took 7 bases from V and 8 from J, leaving 9 bases between them. The CDR3 loop is CASNPAHEQFF. CDR3 bases: TGTGCCAGCAACCCAGCACATGAGCAGTTCTTC.

This clonotype was detected many times. This rearrangement joins TRBV10-3 to TRBJ2-1; 8 nucleotides agree with TRBD2. CDR1 is ENHRY and CDR2 is SYGVKD in the germline V gene. Germline trimming cut 11 bases from V and 5 bases from J; bases unmatched to any gene: 8. The CDR3 extends over 13 amino acids. The CDR3: CAVGKRENNEQFF. CDR3 in DNA: TGTGCCGTGGGGAAGCGGGAGAACAATGAGCAGTTCTTC.

The rearrangement uses TRBV6-1 and TRBJ1-1, with D maybe TRBD1 (6 bases). Germline V gene lookup returns CDR1 MNHNS and CDR2 SASEGT. V was trimmed by 7 bases and J by 3 bases, leaving 18 bases between them. The CDR3 runs to 15 residues. DNA of the CDR3: TGTGCCAGCATCCAGGGGACGGGAAGGGACACTGAAGCTTTCTTT. Translating gives CASIQGTGRDTEAFF.

This clonotype has only a few counts. CDR3 in amino acids: CASNPDRSTEAFF. The CDR3 coding sequence is TGTGCCAGCAACCCAGACAGGAGCACTGAAGCTTTCTTT. The chain uses TRBV12-3 or TRBV12-4 and TRBJ1-1; a weak D match, TRBD1 (6 bases). The CDR3 contains 13 residues. V was shortened by 7 bases and J by 4 bases, with 13 bases between the two germline ends.

V usage is TRBV7-3 and J usage is TRBJ1-2; possibly TRBD1 for D (6 bases). This CDR3 has 17 amino acids. Between the trimmed V and J ends, which lost 5 bases and 3 bases, there was a span of 22 bases. CDR1 SGHTA and CDR2 FQGTGA come from the germline V gene. The CDR3 is CASSPKRPGEDYYGYTF. The CDR3, as DNA: TGTGCCAGCAGCCCCAAACGGCCAGGGGAAGACTACTATGGCTACACCTTC.

The J gene is TRBJ2-2, the V gene TRBV18, with 7 bases lining up with TRBD1. V was clipped by 3 bases and J by 1 base; unmatched bases: 8. Per the germline V gene, CDR1 is KGHSH and CDR2 is LQKENI. CDR3 length: 17 residues. CDR3 DNA sequence: TGTGCCAGCTCACCCCCTGACAGGGTCGGGAACACCGGGGAGCTGTTTTTT. It codes for CASSPPDRVGNTGELFF.

The V gene is TRBV7-9, the J gene TRBJ1-1; 11 bases agree with TRBD1. Looked up from germline, CDR1 is SEHNR and CDR2 is FQNEAQ (reference sequence). The CDR3 consists of 16 residues. The junction had 9 bases not matched to a gene; V was cut back by 5 bases and J by 4 bases. CDR3 DNA: TGTGCCAGCAGCCAGGGACAGGGGGTTTTTAGCACTGAAGCTTTCTTT. Protein product: CASSQGQGVFSTEAFF.

This clonotype was counted only a few times. This sequence joins TRBV5-1 and TRBJ2-1; no clear D. Germline lookup yields CDR1 SGHRS and CDR2 YFSETQ. V lost 4 bases and J 7 bases, leaving 9 bases between the germline ends. The CDR3 sequence is 12 residues long. The CDR3 DNA reads TGCGCCAGCAGCGTTCAGTCGAATGAGCAGTTCTTC. Translation: CASSVQSNEQFF.